One and the same sample provided the 19 T cell receptor beta chains below, sequenced in a study of CD8+ T cells in alopecia areata. The treatment here: oral pan-JAK inhibitor, 5-10 mg twice daily. Extracted RNA was reverse transcribed into cDNA, the sequencing template. The data were produced by immunoSEQ multiplex PCR, yet TCRdb's version contains in-frame clones alone and is incomplete. The sample consists of roughly 200,000 clones, around two fifths of them appearing once. The sequences come from CD4+ T cells sorted from blood, collected between weeks 30 and 35, from a patient treated with tofacitinib. These receptors originate from a human donor with alopecia areata.

This chain connects TRBV5-1 to TRBJ2-5, with no clear D. Germline CDR1 reads SGHRS; CDR2 reads YFSETQ. The V and J ends lost 1 base and 5 bases respectively, with 6 bases between them. The CDR3 extends over 12 amino acids. The CDR3 coding sequence is TGCGCCAGCAGCTTGCCGTCGGAGACCCAGTACTTC. Translating gives CASSLPSETQYF. The full variable domain, its missing parts supplied by reference TRBV5-1 and TRBJ2-5, is KAGVTQTPRYLIKTRGQQVTLSCSPISGHRSVSWYQQTPGQGLQFLFEYFSETQRNKGNFPGRFSGRQFSNSRSEMNVSTLELGDSALYLCASSLPSETQYFGPGTRLLVL.

The sample holds a few counts of this clone. The chain has TRBV6-6 and TRBJ2-5, with TRBD1 matching 10 bases. V lost 6 bases and J lost 6; bases outside the gene matches: 4. This CDR3 has 13 amino acids. The germline CDR1 and CDR2 sequences are MNHNY and SVGAGI (reference sequence). The CDR3 region is CASRRQGAKTQYF. CDR3 sequence (DNA): TGTGCCAGCAGAAGACAGGGGGCGAAGACCCAGTACTTC.

This clone has just a few counts. This sequence joins TRBV7-2 and TRBJ2-1; the D is unclear. The length of the CDR3 is 15 residues. With 2 bases removed from V and 3 bases from J, the gap between germline ends came to 11 bases. Germline V gives CDR1 SGHTA, CDR2 FQGNSA. CDR3 nucleotide sequence: TGTGCCAGCAGCTTAAATATCGGCAACTACAATGAGCAGTTCTTC. Its protein product is CASSLNIGNYNEQFF.

This chain links TRBV30 with TRBJ1-2; D uncertain. CDR1 GTSNPN and CDR2 SVGIG come from the germline V gene (reference sequence). The CDR3 is 13 residues long. V lost 2 bases and J 10 bases, leaving 17 bases between the germline ends. The CDR3, as DNA: TGTGCCTGGAGTATCCGGGTCCCCCGGGACTACACCTTC. It translates to CAWSIRVPRDYTF. Filled out from reference TRBV30 and TRBJ1-2, the complete variable domain reads SQTIHQWPATLVQPVGSPLSLECTVEGTSNPNLYWYRQAAGRGLQLLFYSVGIGQISSEVPQNLSASRPQDRQFILSSKKLLLSDSGFYLCAWSIRVPRDYTFGSGTRLTVV.

V and J are TRBV15 and TRBJ1-2; unclear D gene. The CDR3 spans 17 residues. The V gene's germline CDR1 is LNHNV and CDR2 YYDKDF (reference sequence). V lost 1 base, J lost 3 bases, and 18 bases lay in between. The CDR3 coding sequence is TGTGCCACCAGCAGAGCTTTAGTATCGCAGACCTACTATGGCTACACCTTC. Translated, it gives CATSRALVSQTYYGYTF. Variable domain in full (rest from reference TRBV15 and TRBJ1-2): DAMVIQNPRYQVTQFGKPVTLSCSQTLNHNVMYWYQQKSSQAPKLLFHYYDKDFNNEADTPDNFQSRRPNTSFCFLDIRSPGLGDTAMYLCATSRALVSQTYYGYTFGSGTRLTVV.

V gene TRBV7-9 combines with J gene TRBJ1-1; maybe TRBD1 (6 bases). Per germline, CDR1 SEHNR and CDR2 FQNEAQ (reference sequence). V dropped 7 bases and J dropped 1 base, with 13 bases sitting between them. The CDR3 consists of 14 residues. The CDR3 DNA is TGTGCCAGCACCCCGGGGGCAAGGAACACTGAAGCTTTCTTT. It yields the protein CASTPGARNTEAFF.

This chain connects TRBV5-6 to TRBJ2-5, with 7 nucleotides matching TRBD1. The junction had 5 bases not matched to a gene; V was cut back by 2 bases and J by 4 bases. The CDR3 is 14 residues long. In germline, CDR1 is SGHDT, CDR2 YYEEEE. For the CDR3, the DNA is TGTGCCAGCAGCTTTACAGGGGTAGGAGAGACCCAGTACTTC. It is translated as CASSFTGVGETQYF.

A few counts support this clone. The rearrangement links TRBV29-1 to TRBJ1-1; D may be TRBD1 (5 bases). The V gene's germline CDR1 is SQVTM and CDR2 ANQGSEA. V was shortened by 7 bases and J by 3 bases, with 12 bases between the two germline ends. There are 12 residues in the CDR3. The CDR3 reads CSATRGDTEAFF. In DNA form, the CDR3 reads TGCAGCGCCACGAGGGGTGACACTGAAGCTTTCTTT.

This clone was counted only a few times. V and J are TRBV19 and TRBJ2-3; D is perhaps TRBD2 (7 bases). The CDR3 consists of 16 residues. V was shortened by 3 bases and J by 6 bases, with 19 bases between the two germline ends. Germline V gives CDR1 LNHDA, CDR2 SQIVND (reference sequence). Here the CDR3 reads CASSMSTGRGPDTQYF. CDR3 nucleotide sequence: TGTGCCAGTAGTATGAGTACGGGGCGGGGGCCGGATACGCAGTATTTT.

A few counts support this clone. J is TRBJ2-5 and V is TRBV14; possible D gene TRBD2, 6 bases. CDR3 length: 14 amino acids. V shed 4 bases and J shed 5 bases, with 14 bases lying between them. Germline CDR1 is SGHDN and CDR2 is FVKESK. The CDR3 protein is CASSPSGLPETQYF. The CDR3, as DNA: TGTGCCAGCAGCCCCAGCGGGTTACCTGAGACCCAGTACTTC.

The chain combines TRBV4-1 with TRBJ2-3; 7 nucleotides match TRBD1. Germline CDR1 reads MGHRA; CDR2 reads YSYEKL. This CDR3 is 16 amino acids long. With 1 base clipped from V and 3 bases from J, the junction kept 7 bases outside the gene matches. The DNA for the CDR3 is TGCGCCAGCAGCCAAGTGGGACAGTCGGTTACAGATACGCAGTATTTT. Its translation is CASSQVGQSVTDTQYF.

This clone has just one count. The J gene is TRBJ2-5, the V gene TRBV27; 9 bases are a match to TRBD1. CDR1 and CDR2 from the germline V gene are MNHEY and SMNVEV (reference sequence). After removal of 4 bases from V and 4 bases from J, the junction contained 7 bases not matched to a gene. This CDR3 is built from 15 residues. CDR3 amino acids: CASSSGQGVSETQYF. The CDR3 DNA reads TGTGCCAGCAGTTCGGGACAGGGAGTGTCAGAGACCCAGTACTTC.

The chain combines TRBV6-1 with TRBJ1-1; 7 bases fit TRBD1. Germline V gene lookup returns CDR1 MNHNS and CDR2 SASEGT. The CDR3 length is 13 residues. Unmatched junction bases numbered 4, after V lost 5 bases and J lost 4 bases. The CDR3 bases are TGTGCCAGCAGTAACAGGGGTGGCACTGAAGCTTTCTTT. The encoded protein is CASSNRGGTEAFF.

The sample holds a few counts of this clone. The chain uses TRBV5-4 and TRBJ2-3; perhaps D is TRBD1 or TRBD2 (6 bases each). This CDR3 comprises 14 residues. V lost 2 bases to trimming and J lost 6 bases, with 13 bases between them. Germline V CDR1 and CDR2: SGHNT, YYREEE (reference sequence). The CDR3 DNA reads as TGTGCCAGCAGCTTTAAGGGGGGACCGGATACGCAGTATTTT. Protein sequence: CASSFKGGPDTQYF.

This chain connects TRBV10-3 to TRBJ1-1; D is unclear. Trimming stripped 3 bases from V and 5 bases from J, with 10 bases between. The CDR3 is made up of 13 amino acids. The germline gives CDR1 ENHRY, CDR2 SYGVKD. The CDR3 nucleotides read TGTGCCATCAGTGAAGGGAAAGGTACTGAAGCTTTCTTT. It is translated as CAISEGKGTEAFF.

The chain employs TRBV7-3 and TRBJ1-1, with D unresolved. Germline CDR1 and CDR2: SGHTA and FQGTGA. Trimming took off 2 bases at V and 8 bases at J, with 9 bases between the two ends. The CDR3 contains 12 residues. The CDR3 DNA follows: TGTGCCAGCAGCTTACCGGGCAAGGAAGCTTTCTTT. Residues: CASSLPGKEAFF.

The chain joins TRBV29-1 to TRBJ2-5; D could derive from TRBD1 or TRBD2 (5 bases each). The end of the DNA fits TRBJ2-7 better, so the J call may be wrong. The length of the CDR3 is 14 residues. Per germline, CDR1 SQVTM and CDR2 ANQGSEA. The CDR3 nucleotides read TGCAGCGTTGAAGGGGGGAATAACGGGTACGAGCAGTACTTC. Protein sequence: CSVEGGNNGYEQYF.

The V and J genes are TRBV5-1 and TRBJ2-3, with 8 bases lining up with TRBD1. The CDR3 loop spans 16 amino acids. V was clipped by 5 bases and J by 2 bases; unmatched bases: 10. Germline CDR1 and CDR2: SGHRS and YFSETQ. CDR3 amino acids: CASRSVRTGNTDTQYF. DNA for the CDR3: TGCGCCAGCAGGTCGGTGCGGACAGGGAACACAGATACGCAGTATTTT. The complete variable domain, with remaining parts taken from reference TRBV5-1 and TRBJ2-3, reads KAGVTQTPRYLIKTRGQQVTLSCSPISGHRSVSWYQQTPGQGLQFLFEYFSETQRNKGNFPGRFSGRQFSNSRSEMNVSTLELGDSALYLCASRSVRTGNTDTQYFGPGTRLTVL.

This rearrangement joins TRBV5-1 to TRBJ2-5; tentative D call: TRBD2 (6 bases). The CDR3 has 14 amino acids. The germline V gene has CDR1 SGHRS and CDR2 YFSETQ. V was trimmed by 3 bases and J by 5 bases, leaving 14 bases between them. DNA for the CDR3: TGCGCCAGCAGCTCGGGAGCCCCGGGGGAGACCCAGTACTTC. Translating gives CASSSGAPGETQYF.